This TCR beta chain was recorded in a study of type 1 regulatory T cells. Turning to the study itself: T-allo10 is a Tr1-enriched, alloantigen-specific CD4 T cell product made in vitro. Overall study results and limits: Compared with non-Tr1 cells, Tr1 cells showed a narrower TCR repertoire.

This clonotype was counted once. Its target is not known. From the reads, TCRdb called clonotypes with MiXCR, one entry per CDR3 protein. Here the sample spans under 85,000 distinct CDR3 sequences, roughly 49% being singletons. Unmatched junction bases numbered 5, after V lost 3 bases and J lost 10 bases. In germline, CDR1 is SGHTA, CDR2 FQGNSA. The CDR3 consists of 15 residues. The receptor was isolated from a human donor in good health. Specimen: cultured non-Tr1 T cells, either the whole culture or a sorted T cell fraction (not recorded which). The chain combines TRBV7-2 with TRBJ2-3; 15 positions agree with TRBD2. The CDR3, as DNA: TGTGCCAGCAGCTTCCGGACTAGCGGGGGGGCGGCGCAGTATTTT. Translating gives CASSFRTSGGAAQYF.